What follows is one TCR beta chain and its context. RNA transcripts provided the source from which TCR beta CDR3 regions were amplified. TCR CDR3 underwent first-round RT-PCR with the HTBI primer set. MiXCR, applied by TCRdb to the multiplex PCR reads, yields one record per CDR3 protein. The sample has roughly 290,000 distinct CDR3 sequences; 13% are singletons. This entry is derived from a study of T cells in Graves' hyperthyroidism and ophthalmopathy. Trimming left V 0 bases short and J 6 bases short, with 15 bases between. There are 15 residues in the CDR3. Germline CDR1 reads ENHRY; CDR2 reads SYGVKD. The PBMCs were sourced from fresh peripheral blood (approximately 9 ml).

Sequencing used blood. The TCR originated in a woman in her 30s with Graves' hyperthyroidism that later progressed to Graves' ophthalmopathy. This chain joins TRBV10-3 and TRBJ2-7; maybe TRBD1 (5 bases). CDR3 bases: TGTGCCATCAGTGAGTCATTGGACACCAACGCCGAGCAGTACTTC. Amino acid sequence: CAISESLDTNAEQYF.